The following is a TCR beta chain sequence with its context. Its binding antigen is unknown. No much larger clonotype is one base removed from it; base qualities were not supplied. Library creation used the immunoSEQ multiplex PCR assay. A mixture of 60 forward primers for TCR Vbeta segments and 13 reverse primers for TCR Jbeta segments was used in the multiplex PCR. The CDR3 region of rearranged TCR beta genes was amplified from genomic DNA with a multiplex PCR assay. The amplified TCR beta libraries were sequenced on the Illumina HiSeq System as 87-base-pair reads. The original methods were these. In a later analysis, roughly 80 million unique TCR beta chains were counted across the 650 to 750 repertoires, and roughly 10 million of these chains were shared by at least two donors. Raw reads were error-corrected and collapsed into unique sequences by a nearest-neighbor algorithm in which closely related sequences were merged to remove PCR and sequencing errors. To assign V, D and J gene segments, CDR3 sequences were aligned to IMGT reference sequences. For a sequence to be retained, a match of at least six nucleotides was required to both a V gene segment and a J gene segment. Rearrangements were classified as productive when the CDR3 lacked stop codons and remained in frame with V and J, and all other rearrangements were classified as non-productive. Following IMGT convention, CDR3 was defined as the stretch from the second conserved V-encoded cysteine to the conserved J-encoded phenylalanine. In an earlier analysis of around 600 of the donors, sequences lacking an unambiguous match to a single V gene segment were excluded. In an earlier analysis of around 590 of the donors, a V segment was called functional when productive rearrangements were above 56.7%, and segregating when the standard deviation between donors exceeded 5%. A statistical classification framework was built to diagnose cytomegalovirus status from the catalog of TCR beta chain sequences. V and J gene assignment, in a later analysis, came from comparing TCR nucleotide sequences with IMGT/GENE-DB human TR gene sequences. The TCRdist pipeline was used in a later analysis to assign CDR3 sequences and most-parsimonious VDJ recombination scenarios. In a later analysis, every TCR beta chain was defined by the combination of its CDR3 amino acid sequence and its V-gene family, and reads without a unique V-gene family were dropped. To address suspected cross-contamination and a sequencing artifact, a later analysis removed a few hundred highly shared, low-generation-probability nucleotide sequences. For each public chain, a later analysis derived a clonal expansion index from normalized ranks of inferred template counts within each repertoire. In a later analysis, generation probabilities were computed using a VDJ recombination model fitted to out-of-frame rearrangements, and the results were checked against IGoR. In a later analysis, hypergeometric tests were used to score TCR-TCR, TCR-HLA and TCR-CMV co-occurrence, with a repertoire-size bias correction applied to TCR pairs. A later analysis estimated false discovery rates by permuting HLA or CMV assignments 20 times. In a later analysis, co-occurring TCRs were grouped using DBSCAN, with TCRdist sequence similarity added in when clustering inside HLA-allele-positive subsets. For co-occurrence clustering, repertoires with fewer than 30,000 or more than 120,000 public chains were excluded, along with 5 or 6 repertoires with anomalous nucleotide sharing. Drawn from immuneACCESS, this table holds only the in-frame rearrangements with V and J called that TCRdb kept. Clones are partly lost; checked studies trace under half to an unresolved V gene and leave the rest unexplained. That table furnishes V, J and clone size, whereas the DNA furnished D and trimming. Here the sample has about 110,000 clones; around three quarters occur a single time. Clones ranked in the top ten supply about 2.7% of the sample.

These data are taken from a study of cytomegalovirus exposure and HLA in healthy donors (dated by TCRdb to the late 2010s). The study in broad terms: An earlier analysis of roughly 570 of the donors reported 276 Gb of sequence data and approximately 120 million unique TCR beta sequences obtained from around 180 million T cells. Approximately 300 gigabases of sequencing data and around 88 million unique TCR sequences made up an early release that covered 500 to 700 HLA-typed donors. Of the approximately 400 genotyped donors, 81% were placed in the genetic ancestry cluster associated with self-reported Caucasian donors. The study was designed to test whether signatures of past pathogen exposure could be identified by cataloging public T cell receptors. The T cell repertoires of 670 or so subjects were profiled by immunosequencing and related to cytomegalovirus serostatus. In addition to the first cohort of roughly 700 subjects, a separate validation cohort of some 120 different subjects was used. To predict cytomegalovirus infection status, the study combined high-throughput TCR immunosequencing, statistical association of individual TCRs with disease status, and machine learning. In a later analysis, previously published TCR beta repertoires from some 640 donors were re-analyzed and high-resolution HLA genotyping was added so that TCR occurrence patterns could be studied. In the later analysis, no new phenotypic data were used to find candidate immune exposures; instead, reliance was placed on TCR beta sequences and their occurrence across donors. To decide whether each TCR beta V gene segment behaved as functional or pseudogenic, an earlier analysis of several hundred of the donors relied on high-throughput TCR beta sequencing. Alongside the repertoire data, information on donor age, sex, ethnicity and CMV serostatus was compiled. A later genetic analysis took genome-wide SNP genotypes for about 55% of the roughly 700 donors and used that subset as a discovery cohort. Every discovery cohort repertoire had been produced on one sequencing platform. Class I and class II HLA loci were covered by the typing at four-digit resolution. The number of typed donors differed by locus: roughly 629-630 for A, B, C, DRB1 and DQB1; 522 for DQA1; 606 for DPA1; and some 470 for DPB1. Roughly 5 DR-DQ haplotypes were treated as single units for association and clustering because of strong linkage in the cohort. Across some 400 genotyped donors of the cohort, an average of about 220,000 unique TCR beta nucleotide sequences per donor were sequenced, and roughly a sixth of those sequences were non-productive. What the research found in general, with its limitations: In a later analysis, TCR association rates were found to vary across HLA loci, with the most associated TCRs seen for DRB1 alleles and the fewest for HLA-C alleles. For the cohort, immune exposure information was limited to CMV serostatus. In a later genetic analysis, a missense DCLRE1C variant was associated with V-gene and J-gene trimming of TCR beta chains, and the association was replicated in an independent cohort. Because HLA typing was missing for some donors at each locus, association tests included only the typed subset. Broadly in line with IMGT annotations, most TCR beta V segments showed up in productive rearrangements about 90% or about 30% of the time in an earlier analysis of 450 to 750 of the donors. Most TCR sequences were observed very rarely across donors, whereas some public TCRs were present in many individuals. In a later analysis, some 17,000 TCR beta sequences were associated with specific HLA alleles at a false discovery rate of 0.05. A cluster of highly shared sequence variants was judged likely to be a technical artifact of the sequencing pipeline. Correlated functional status among segregating V segments might reflect linkage disequilibrium, but an unknown experimental factor could not be ruled out. A later analysis reported that several top co-occurrence clusters appeared linked to parvovirus B19, influenza, CMV and Epstein-Barr virus. The earlier analysis of about 600 of the donors excluded some 16 rarely observed V segments, including chromosome 9 orphons, because counts were too low. A later genetic analysis reported fewer N-insertions in productive TCRs among donors in an Asian-associated ancestry cluster than the approximately 700-donor mean. In this cohort, only TCR beta chains were sequenced, and detectable features were limited by the absence of alpha or paired-chain data. Strong co-occurrence of HLA alleles, especially DR and DQ, made assigning TCR associations to individual alleles difficult. Because the 87-base-pair reads could not distinguish some IMGT-functional V segments, including TRBV6-2 and TRBV6-3, those segments were excluded. According to the authors, the approach could potentially be generalized to other disease states and immunological phenotypes. A later analysis found that HLA-associated TCR beta chains were more clonally expanded and had lower generation probabilities than equally common non-associated chains. In vitro tests confirmed that three of the cytomegalovirus-associated TCR beta chains recognize cytomegalovirus antigens. The classifier was reported to diagnose cytomegalovirus status with high specificity and sensitivity in both the original cohort and the validation cohort. Sequencing depth was assumed to be roughly uniform across donors in the presence/absence analyses, though that assumption may not hold. A further reported finding was that TCR beta sequences accurately predicted the HLA-A and HLA-B alleles for most subjects in the first cohort. A total of fewer than 200 TCR beta chains were listed by the study as associated with cytomegalovirus. In a later analysis, most CMV-associated TCR beta chains were found to appear HLA-restricted, with HLA associations seemingly driven largely by CMV exposure.

The CDR3 runs 16 residues from the cysteine to the phenylalanine. The read is trimmed to its CDR3 DNA, 48 bases read in frame from base 1. The germline V gene (reference sequence) sets CDR1 to SGHNT and CDR2 to YYREEE. V lost 7 bases and J lost 4 bases, and the count of bases not matched to a germline gene is 7. In total, around 600 healthy bone marrow donors made up the cohort. All cohort members were sampled while nominally healthy, although unrecorded immune exposures were likely present. The donor was CMV seropositive and was included in the group of 290 or so seropositive cohort members. A peripheral blood sample was collected from each donor, and TCR beta sequencing was performed on peripheral blood mononuclear cells. The Qiagen DNeasy Blood Extraction Kit was used to extract genomic DNA from the blood cell samples.

The TCR was taken from a young woman in good health and CMV-seropositive. The chain links TRBV5-4 with TRBJ2-2; 13 of the junction bases match TRBD2. The specimen was PBMCs. The sequenced DNA: TGTGCCAGCTCAAATGGACTAGCGGGGGCCACCGGGGAGCTGTTTTTT. This is translated as CASSNGLAGATGELFF.